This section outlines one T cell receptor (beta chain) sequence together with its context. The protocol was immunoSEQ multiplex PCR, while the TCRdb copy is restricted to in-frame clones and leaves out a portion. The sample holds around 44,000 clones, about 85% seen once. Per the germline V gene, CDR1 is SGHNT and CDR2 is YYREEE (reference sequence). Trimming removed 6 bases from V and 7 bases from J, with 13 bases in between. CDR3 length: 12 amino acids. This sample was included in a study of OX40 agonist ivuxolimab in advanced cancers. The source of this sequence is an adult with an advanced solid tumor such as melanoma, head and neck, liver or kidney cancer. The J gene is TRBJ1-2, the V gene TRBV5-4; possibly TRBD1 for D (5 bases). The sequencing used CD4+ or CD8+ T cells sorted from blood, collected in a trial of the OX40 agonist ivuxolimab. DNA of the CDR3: TGTGCCAGCACCAGGGATTACGGTGGCTACACCTTC. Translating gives CASTRDYGGYTF.